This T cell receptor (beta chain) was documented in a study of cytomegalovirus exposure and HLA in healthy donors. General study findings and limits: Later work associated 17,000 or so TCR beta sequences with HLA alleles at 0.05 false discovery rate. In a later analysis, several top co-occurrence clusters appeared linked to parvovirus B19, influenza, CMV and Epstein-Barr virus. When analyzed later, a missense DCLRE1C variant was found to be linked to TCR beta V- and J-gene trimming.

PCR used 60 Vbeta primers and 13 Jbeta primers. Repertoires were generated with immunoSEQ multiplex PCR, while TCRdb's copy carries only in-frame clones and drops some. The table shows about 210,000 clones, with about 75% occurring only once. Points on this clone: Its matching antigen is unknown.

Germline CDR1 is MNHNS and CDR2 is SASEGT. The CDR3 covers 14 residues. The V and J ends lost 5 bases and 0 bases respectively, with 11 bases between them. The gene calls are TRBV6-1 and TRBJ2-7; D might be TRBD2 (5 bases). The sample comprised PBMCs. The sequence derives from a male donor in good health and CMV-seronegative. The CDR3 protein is CASSPTGSSYEQYF. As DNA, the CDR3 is TGTGCCAGCAGTCCGACTGGGAGCTCCTACGAGCAGTACTTC.